This TCR beta chain originates from a study of blood T cell repertoires in COVID-19. Study overall: Samples of COVID-19 (acute and convalescent) were obtained from the United States, Italy and Spain. The cDNA or gDNA used as material had been derived from T cells, B-cell-depleted T cells, or PBMCs.

The CDR3 consists of 18 residues. CDR1 and CDR2 (germline): LNHDA, SQIVND (reference sequence). Trimming removed 1 base at V and 0 bases at J, with 18 bases between. This clone was detected a few times. Per the study methods: Cell counts per sample came from amplifying reference gene primers. The repertoire was sequenced with immunoSEQ multiplex PCR; TCRdb's copy has only in-frame clones and lacks some. That table is the source of V, J and clone size, and D and trimming were worked out from the DNA. The sample contains roughly 150,000 clones, approximately 90% of which appear only once. The source material was peripheral blood. V gene TRBV19 combines with J gene TRBJ1-1; maybe TRBD1 (5 bases). This clonotype was sampled from a woman of 80 years or more with acute or convalescent COVID-19. CDR3 region: CASSIVPPGRGMNTEAFF. CDR3 coding DNA: TGTGCCAGTAGTATAGTACCCCCGGGTAGGGGCATGAACACTGAAGCTTTCTTT.